The clone carrying this T cell receptor beta chain was recorded once. The sample comes from a study of blood T cell repertoires in COVID-19. The data were produced by immunoSEQ multiplex PCR, yet TCRdb's version contains in-frame clones alone and is incomplete. This repertoire shows around 250,000 clones, approximately 78% found once; its top ten account for approximately 3.2%. The specimen sequenced was peripheral blood. This clonotype originated in a woman in her late teens or twenties with acute or convalescent COVID-19.

CDR3 sequence reads: CASSLEQGDYGYTF. DNA of the CDR3: TGTGCCAGCAGCTTAGAACAGGGGGACTATGGCTACACCTTC. V gene TRBV13 combines with J gene TRBJ1-2; 8 bases fit TRBD1. V was clipped by 1 base and J by 3 bases; unmatched bases: 1. Germline CDR1 PRHDT, CDR2 FYEKMQ (reference sequence). CDR3 size: 14 residues.